This T cell receptor (beta chain) is from a study of PD-1 blockade in classical Hodgkin lymphoma. With no exception, relapse followed autologous stem cell transplantation in all patients, and brentuximab vedotin exposure varied. Researchers report purifying CD4+ T cells from thawed PBMCs by magnetic negative selection. Repertoires were generated with immunoSEQ multiplex PCR, while TCRdb's copy carries only in-frame clones and drops some. The sample shows about 31,000 clones, 65% to 90% of them seen only once. Germline V gene data show CDR1 as LNHNV and CDR2 as YYDKDF (reference sequence). The CDR3 has 18 amino acids. The V gene lost 0 bases and the J gene lost 1 base, with 16 bases spanning the gap.

This TCR was sampled from a human donor with classical Hodgkin lymphoma. The chain joins TRBV15 to TRBJ2-1, with D hard to call. This material consisted of CD4+ T cells from blood, taken at baseline. The CDR3 spells CATSRDSFAVRSYNEQFF. In DNA, the CDR3 is TGTGCCACCAGCAGAGATTCCTTTGCAGTAAGGTCCTACAATGAGCAGTTCTTC.